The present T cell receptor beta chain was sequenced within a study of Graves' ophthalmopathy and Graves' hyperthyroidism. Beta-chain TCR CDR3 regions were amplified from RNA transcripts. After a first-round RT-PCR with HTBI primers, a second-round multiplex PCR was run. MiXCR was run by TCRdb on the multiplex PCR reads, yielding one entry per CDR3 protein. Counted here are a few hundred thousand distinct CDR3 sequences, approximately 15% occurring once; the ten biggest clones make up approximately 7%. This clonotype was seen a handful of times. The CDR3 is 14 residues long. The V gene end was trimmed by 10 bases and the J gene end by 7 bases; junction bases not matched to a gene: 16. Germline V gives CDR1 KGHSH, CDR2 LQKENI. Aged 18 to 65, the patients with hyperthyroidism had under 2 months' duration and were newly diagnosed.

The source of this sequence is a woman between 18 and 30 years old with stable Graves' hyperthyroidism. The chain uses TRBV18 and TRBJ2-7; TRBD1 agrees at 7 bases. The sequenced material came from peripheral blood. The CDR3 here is CATRRFKGAEEQYF. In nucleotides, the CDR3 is TGTGCCACCAGAAGGTTTAAGGGGGCTGAAGAGCAGTACTTC.